Following are 13 T cell receptor beta chains from one sample sequenced in a study of T cells in localized non-small cell lung cancer. TCRdb's table, derived via immunoSEQ multiplex PCR, lists solely in-frame clones and lacks some. The table shows around 28,000 clones, with less than 90% occurring only once. The sample in question was peripheral blood, obtained before any cancer treatment. The receptor source for this set is a female donor over 55 with stage I lung adenocarcinoma.

The chain links TRBV5-1 to TRBJ1-4; 8 bases match TRBD1. The length of the CDR3 is 15 residues. V gave up 4 bases and J gave up 7 bases; unmatched junction bases: 9. Germline V lookup: CDR1 SGHRS, CDR2 YFSETQ. The DNA for the CDR3 is TGCGCCAGCAGCCCGGGGACAGGACTCCGTGAAAAACTGTTTTTT. It yields the protein CASSPGTGLREKLFF.

This chain connects TRBV5-1 to TRBJ2-2, with TRBD1 as a possible D gene (5 bases). Germline assignment: CDR1 SGHRS and CDR2 YFSETQ. CDR3 length: 15 residues. V was trimmed by 2 bases and J by 5 bases, leaving 13 bases between them. CDR3: CASSFSSGLTGELFF. The CDR3, as DNA: TGCGCCAGCAGCTTTTCTTCAGGGTTGACCGGGGAGCTGTTTTTT.

The V and J genes are TRBV9 and TRBJ2-2; tentative D call: TRBD2 (6 bases). The germline CDR1 and CDR2 sequences are SGDLS and YYNGEE. Between the trimmed V and J ends, which lost 6 bases and 0 bases, there was a span of 15 bases. The CDR3 contains 16 residues. CDR3 sequence (DNA): TGTGCCAGCACGAGGAGGGGCGGTACGAACACCGGGGAGCTGTTTTTT. Protein sequence: CASTRRGGTNTGELFF.

This clone came up once. This chain uses TRBV18 with TRBJ2-1; 8 positions agree with TRBD1. V dropped 1 base and J dropped 9; count of bases not matched to a gene: 8. This CDR3 spans 15 amino acids. Germline V gives CDR1 KGHSH, CDR2 LQKENI. CDR3 in amino acids: CASSPRTGQWVEQFF. As DNA, the CDR3 is TGTGCCAGCTCACCACGGACAGGGCAGTGGGTTGAGCAGTTCTTC. Looking up the rest from reference TRBV18 and TRBJ2-1 gives the full variable domain: NAGVMQNPRHLVRRRGQEARLRCSPMKGHSHVYWYRQLPEEGLKFMVYLQKENIIDESGMPKERFSAEFPKEGPSILRIQQVVRGDSAAYFCASSPRTGQWVEQFFGPGTRLTVL.

This chain joins TRBV14 and TRBJ2-2, with D unclear. In germline, CDR1 is SGHDN, CDR2 FVKESK. CDR3 size: 14 residues. V was clipped by 4 bases and J by 1 base, with 7 bases between them. CDR3 DNA sequence: TGTGCCAGCAGCCCGACTCTGAACACCGGGGAGCTGTTTTTT. This encodes CASSPTLNTGELFF.

This clone was detected once. The chain links TRBV5-1 to TRBJ2-2, with 8 bases lining up with TRBD1. The germline V gene has CDR1 SGHRS and CDR2 YFSETQ. CDR3 length: 15 amino acids. The ends lost 4 bases at V and 4 bases at J; junction bases unmatched: 6. The CDR3: CASSGRTGTTGELFF. CDR3 nucleotide sequence: TGCGCCAGCAGCGGCCGGACAGGGACCACCGGGGAGCTGTTTTTT.

This chain uses TRBV6-5 with TRBJ2-7; TRBD1 matches at 7 bases. V gave up 5 bases and J gave up 2 bases; unmatched junction bases: 9. Germline CDR1 reads MNHEY; CDR2 reads SVGAGI. The CDR3 length is 15 residues. CDR3: CASSVTGTEPYEQYF. As DNA, the CDR3 is TGTGCCAGCAGTGTTACCGGGACAGAGCCCTACGAGCAGTACTTC.

J is TRBJ2-7 and V is TRBV2; TRBD1 is a possible D gene (9 bases). Germline CDR1 reads SNHLY; CDR2 reads FYNNEI. V lost 7 bases to trimming and J lost 6 bases, with 28 bases between them. CDR3 length: 17 amino acids. CDR3 in DNA: TGTGCCAGCAAGGGACAGGGAGGTGGGAGCGGGAGTGCCGAGCAGTACTTC. It encodes CASKGQGGGSGSAEQYF.

This clone has just a few counts. The chain is built from TRBV7-9 and TRBJ1-2; perhaps TRBD1 as D (5 bases). Between the trimmed V and J ends, which lost 5 bases and 6 bases, there was a span of 13 bases. This CDR3 has 13 residues. Germline V gene data show CDR1 as SEHNR and CDR2 as FQNEAQ (reference sequence). The CDR3 reads CASSRDGTDGYTF. CDR3 nucleotides: TGTGCCAGCAGCCGGGACGGAACCGATGGCTACACCTTC.

CDR3 nucleotide sequence: TGTGCCAGCAGTTTGAGGGGGACAGCTAACTATGGCTACACCTTC. Translating it yields CASSLRGTANYGYTF. The J gene is TRBJ1-2, the V gene TRBV28, with 7 bases lining up with TRBD1. With 3 bases clipped from V and 0 bases from J, the junction kept 4 bases outside the gene matches. Looked up from germline, CDR1 is MDHEN and CDR2 is SYDVKM. This CDR3 region has 15 residues.

This chain joins TRBV7-2 and TRBJ2-1; no definite D call. CDR3 length equals 14 residues. V lost 6 bases and J lost 0, with 9 bases in between. Germline assignment: CDR1 SGHTA and CDR2 FQGNSA. The DNA of the CDR3 is TGTGCCAGCAGTAACGGGTACTCCTACAATGAGCAGTTCTTC. Its protein product is CASSNGYSYNEQFF.

This sequence joins TRBV30 and TRBJ2-7; 7 nucleotides agree with TRBD1. The J segment lost 2 bases and the V segment lost 0 bases, leaving 4 bases of the junction unmatched. Germline CDR1 GTSNPN, CDR2 SVGIG (reference sequence). The CDR3 runs to 14 residues. The chain's CDR3 is CAWSVQGSAYEQYF. DNA of the CDR3: TGTGCCTGGAGTGTACAGGGGTCTGCCTACGAGCAGTACTTC.

This clone has a single count. The V call is TRBV5-5, the J call TRBJ1-2; 12 bases match TRBD1. The length of the CDR3 is 17 residues. The trim removed 4 bases at V and 3 bases at J, leaving 10 bases unmatched. Germline V gene data show CDR1 as SGHKS and CDR2 as YYEKEE (reference sequence). This CDR3 reads CASSPGTGGVLDYGYTF. For the CDR3, the DNA is TGTGCCAGCAGCCCCGGGACAGGGGGCGTCTTAGACTATGGCTACACCTTC.